This T cell receptor beta chain was sequenced in a study of blood T cell repertoires in COVID-19. On the study more broadly: The origin of the acute and convalescent COVID-19 samples was the United States, Italy and Spain.

This clone was counted once. This CDR3 comprises 17 residues. V lost 4 bases to trimming and J lost 4 bases; unmatched junction nucleotides: 11. Germline CDR1 and CDR2: SGDLS and YYNGEE. Original processing methods: Amplification with reference gene primers provided the estimates of nucleated cell counts. Measured with immunoSEQ multiplex PCR; TCRdb has only the in-frame clones, and not every one. V and J calls plus clone size are reproduced from that table; the DNA served to infer D and trimming. This table has 30,000 to 40,000 clones, roughly four fifths appearing once. The receptor comes from an elderly man with active or convalescent COVID-19. The sequencing sample was made of peripheral blood. The chain combines TRBV9 with TRBJ2-1; 10 bases are a match to TRBD2. In DNA, the CDR3 is TGTGCCAGCAGCTCCCCCCGGGGACTAGCGCAGTACAATGAGCAGTTCTTC. Translating it yields CASSSPRGLAQYNEQFF.